This T cell receptor beta chain was sequenced during a study of CD8 T cells in ankylosing spondylitis. General study findings and limits: Matched ankylosing spondylitis synovial fluid reportedly contained a significantly enriched population of disease-linked clones. A motif in TCR beta, a set of about 8 highly homologous variants, appeared characteristic of ankylosing spondylitis blood.

Germline CDR1 reads SGHTA; CDR2 reads FQGNSA. Trimming took off 1 base at V and 7 bases at J, with 1 base between the two ends. The CDR3 contains 10 residues. TCRdb re-called the 5' RACE reads through MiXCR, storing one row per CDR3 protein. The repertoire has 200,000 to 250,000 distinct CDR3 sequences, 15% to 20% of them found once; the top ten carry about 42%. Concerning this clonotype itself: Its antigen is as yet unknown.

The gene calls are TRBV7-2 and TRBJ2-5; D gene ambiguous. Material for sequencing was blood, either unsorted or a sorted T cell fraction (not recorded which). This receptor was identified in a male donor with ankylosing spondylitis. DNA of the CDR3: TGTGCCAGCAGCTTAGGGACCCAGTACTTC. Its translation: CASSLGTQYF. Variable domain in full (rest from reference TRBV7-2 and TRBJ2-5): GAGVSQSPSNKVTEKGKDVELRCDPISGHTALYWYRQSLGQGLEFLIYFQGNSAPDKSGLPSDRFSAERTGGSVSTLTIQRTQQEDSAVYLCASSLGTQYFGPGTRLLVL.